These 14 T cell receptor beta chains were sequenced from one sample in a study of shared clonotypes between healthy human individuals. Produced via immunoSEQ multiplex PCR; TCRdb's table is partial and in-frame only. The sample contains just over 2,000,000 clones, approximately 94% of which appear only once. It was CD45RO-negative cells, positively selected for CCR7, that made up naive CD8 cells, with terminally differentiated effector memory CD45RA+ cells excluded. Sequencing was performed on naive CD8+ T cells sorted from blood. These receptors originate from a man aged 18 to 29 in good health.

This rearrangement joins TRBV30 to TRBJ2-3; possibly TRBD1 or TRBD2 for D (5 bases each). The CDR3 is 15 amino acids. Germline V CDR1 and CDR2: GTSNPN, SVGIG (reference sequence). V lost 2 bases and J lost 1, with 13 bases in between. The CDR3 bases are TGTGCCTGGAGTAGGACACTAGTTGGCACAGATACGCAGTATTTT. It translates to CAWSRTLVGTDTQYF.

The CDR3 is CASGLVIVGRSNTGELFF. Written as DNA, the CDR3 is TGTGCTAGTGGTTTGGTAATTGTCGGCAGATCGAACACCGGGGAGCTGTTTTTT. This chain joins TRBV12-5 and TRBJ2-2, with D uncertain. V was clipped by 0 bases and J by 0 bases, with 14 bases between them. The germline V gene encodes CDR1 LGHNT and CDR2 FRNRAP. This CDR3 contains 18 residues.

The chain is built from TRBV28 and TRBJ2-7; D is undetermined. The germline CDR1 and CDR2 sequences are MDHEN and SYDVKM. Trimming pared 6 bases from V and 2 bases from J, leaving 14 bases between. This CDR3 is built from 14 residues. The CDR3 bases are TGTGCCAGCAGGGTAATAAGTATACCCTACGAGCAGTACTTC. Protein: CASRVISIPYEQYF.

This rearrangement joins TRBV2 to TRBJ2-7; a possible D gene is TRBD2 (5 bases). With 11 bases removed from V and 0 bases from J, the gap between germline ends came to 11 bases. The CDR3 length is 12 residues. CDR1 and CDR2 (germline): SNHLY, FYNNEI. CDR3 in DNA: TGTGCCGGCCGGGATTCCTCCTACGAGCAGTACTTC. It specifies CAGRDSSYEQYF.

V is TRBV4-1 and J is TRBJ2-7; no firm D call. The V gene lost 4 bases and the J gene lost 2 bases, with 21 bases spanning the gap. The CDR3 has 17 residues. Germline V lookup: CDR1 MGHRA, CDR2 YSYEKL. CDR3 sequence (DNA): TGCGCCAGCAGCCCAAAAGATGGACCAGGAAATACCTACGAGCAGTACTTC. Translating it yields CASSPKDGPGNTYEQYF.

This clone was counted a single time. The chain links TRBV7-9 to TRBJ2-1; 12 nucleotides agree with TRBD2. This CDR3 has 14 amino acids. With V trimmed by 4 bases and J by 9 bases, 4 bases remained unmatched. Looked up from germline, CDR1 is SEHNR and CDR2 is FQNEAQ (reference sequence). The CDR3 DNA reads as TGTGCCAGCAGCTGGACTAGCGGGAATGGTGAGCAGTTCTTC. It codes for CASSWTSGNGEQFF. Drawing the rest from reference TRBV7-9 and TRBJ2-1, the complete variable domain is DTGVSQNPRHKITKRGQNVTFRCDPISEHNRLYWYRQTLGQGPEFLTYFQNEAQLEKSRLLSDRFSAERPKGSFSTLEIQRTEQGDSAMYLCASSWTSGNGEQFFGPGTRLTVL.

This rearrangement joins TRBV30 to TRBJ1-3; the D gene is possibly TRBD1 (5 bases). Germline V gene lookup returns CDR1 GTSNPN and CDR2 SVGIG (reference sequence). The CDR3 extends over 17 amino acids. V was clipped by 7 bases and J by 2 bases, with 24 bases between them. CDR3 region: CASNDEERGRAGNTIYF. DNA for the CDR3: TGTGCCTCGAACGATGAGGAACGGGGGAGAGCTGGAAACACCATATATTTT.

The chain is built from TRBV11-2 and TRBJ2-7, with 8 bases that match TRBD2. V lost 7 bases to trimming and J lost 0 bases; unmatched junction nucleotides: 14. The CDR3 contains 17 residues. In germline, CDR1 is SGHAT, CDR2 FQNNGV. The CDR3 sequence: CASTPGPIAGSSYEQYF. CDR3 DNA: TGTGCCAGCACCCCCGGCCCCATAGCGGGGTCCTCCTACGAGCAGTACTTC.

The chain links TRBV6-6 to TRBJ2-5, with D possibly TRBD2 on 6 matching bases. The CDR3 spans 13 residues. Germline CDR1 and CDR2: MNHNY and SVGAGI (reference sequence). Trimming removed 0 bases at V and 4 bases at J, with 6 bases between. DNA for the CDR3: TGTGCCAGCAGTTACTCGGAGGGAGAGACCCAGTACTTC. The encoded protein is CASSYSEGETQYF.

The rearrangement uses TRBV4-3 and TRBJ2-1; D possibly corresponds to TRBD1 (6 bases). V lost 3 bases, J lost 9 bases, and 12 bases lay in between. Germline-derived CDR1 and CDR2 are LGHNA and YSLEER. The CDR3 runs to 13 residues. CDR3 loop: CASSQNRAGEQFF. DNA for the CDR3: TGCGCCAGCAGCCAGAACAGGGCGGGTGAGCAGTTCTTC.

Concerning this clone itself: Its ends do not fully match the called genes, so a read error is possible. The gene calls are TRBV6-1 and TRBJ2-2, with D uncertain. Germline assignment: CDR1 MNHNS and CDR2 SASEGT. The length of the CDR3 is 14 residues. The CDR3 is CASREGWATGELFF. In DNA, the CDR3 is TGTGCCAGCAGGGAAGGGTGGGCCACCGGGGAGCTGTTTTTT.

A word on this clone: This sample includes further DNA sequences coding for the same CDR3. This sequence joins TRBV7-9 and TRBJ1-2; D is unclear. This CDR3 is 13 amino acids long. From germline, CDR1 is SEHNR and CDR2 FQNEAQ (reference sequence). With 1 base removed from V and 1 base from J, the gap between germline ends came to 4 bases. In DNA form, the CDR3 reads TGTGCCAGCAGCTTAGGTCTTAACTATGGCTACACCTTC. Translation gives CASSLGLNYGYTF.

To note about this clone: Other DNA variants within this sample encode the same CDR3. V gene TRBV5-4 combines with J gene TRBJ2-1, with 15 bases matching TRBD2. The CDR3 extends over 15 amino acids. J was trimmed by 7 bases and V by 5 bases; bases with no gene match: 4. The germline CDR1 and CDR2 sequences are SGHNT and YYREEE (reference sequence). The CDR3 DNA is TGTGCCAGCAGTCGGACTAGCGGGGGGGGAAATGAGCAGTTCTTC. Translated, it gives CASSRTSGGGNEQFF.

This rearrangement joins TRBV10-1 to TRBJ1-1, with TRBD1 as a possible D gene (6 bases). The length of the CDR3 is 14 residues. V lost 0 bases and J lost 5, with 10 bases in between. Per the germline V gene, CDR1 is WNHNN and CDR2 is SYGVQD (reference sequence). CDR3: CASSESKRGTEAFF. The CDR3 region has the DNA TGCGCCAGCAGTGAGTCGAAGAGGGGGACTGAAGCTTTCTTT.